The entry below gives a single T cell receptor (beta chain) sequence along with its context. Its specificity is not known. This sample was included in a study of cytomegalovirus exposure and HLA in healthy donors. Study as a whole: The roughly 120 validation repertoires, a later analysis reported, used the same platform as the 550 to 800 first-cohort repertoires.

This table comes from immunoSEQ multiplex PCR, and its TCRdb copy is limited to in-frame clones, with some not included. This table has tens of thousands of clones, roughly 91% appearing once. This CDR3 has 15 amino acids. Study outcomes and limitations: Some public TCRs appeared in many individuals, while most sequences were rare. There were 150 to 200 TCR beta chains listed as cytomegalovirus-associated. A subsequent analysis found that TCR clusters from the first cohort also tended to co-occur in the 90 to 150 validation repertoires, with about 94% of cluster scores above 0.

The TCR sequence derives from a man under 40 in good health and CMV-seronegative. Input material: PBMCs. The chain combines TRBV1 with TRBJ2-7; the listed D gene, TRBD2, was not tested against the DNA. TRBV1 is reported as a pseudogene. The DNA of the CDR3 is TGCACCACCCTCAGATCAAGGACTAGCGGCTACGAGCAGTACTTC. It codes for CTTLRSRTSGYEQYF.